A single sample gave rise to the 18 T cell receptor beta chains below, sequenced in a study of T-cell reconstitution after alpha-beta-depleted transplantation in children. Molecular barcoding with unique molecular identifiers was used for the TCRbeta library. TCRdb reprocessed the PCR reads with MiXCR, giving one entry per CDR3 protein. There are roughly 82,000 distinct CDR3 sequences in the sample; around 14% occur only once, and 27% lies in the top ten. Sample: PBMCs, mostly from graft donor cells, taken 180 days after TCRalphabeta/CD19-depleted stem cell transplant. These receptor sequences come from a male patient between 2 and 9 years old who had a stem cell transplant for acute lymphoblastic leukemia, so the T cells may come from the graft donor.

This rearrangement joins TRBV20-1 to TRBJ1-5; D gene unclear. Germline values: CDR1 DFQATT, CDR2 SNEGSKA (reference sequence). V was trimmed by 1 base and J by 4 bases, leaving 8 bases between them. This CDR3 is 13 amino acids long. The CDR3 is CSARGRRNQPQHF. The CDR3 coding sequence is TGCAGTGCTAGAGGTCGGCGGAATCAGCCCCAGCATTTT.

J is TRBJ2-2 and V is TRBV5-1; D is unclear. CDR1 SGHRS and CDR2 YFSETQ come from the germline V gene. This CDR3 region has 15 residues. Trimming took 1 base from V and 6 from J, leaving 13 bases between them. CDR3 nucleotides: TGCGCCAGCAGCTTGAGGGTGAGGACGGCCGGGGAGCTGTTTTTT. It specifies CASSLRVRTAGELFF. Complete variable domain (other parts from reference TRBV5-1 and TRBJ2-2): KAGVTQTPRYLIKTRGQQVTLSCSPISGHRSVSWYQQTPGQGLQFLFEYFSETQRNKGNFPGRFSGRQFSNSRSEMNVSTLELGDSALYLCASSLRVRTAGELFFGEGSRLTVL.

The sample holds a few counts of this clonotype. The J gene is TRBJ2-1, the V gene TRBV5-4; tentatively, D is TRBD2 (6 bases). CDR3 length: 14 residues. Germline assignment: CDR1 SGHNT and CDR2 YYREEE (reference sequence). With 5 bases removed from V and 4 bases from J, the gap between germline ends came to 13 bases. The CDR3 DNA is TGTGCCAGCAGGCCCGTGGGGGGTTACAATGAGCAGTTCTTC. Translating gives CASRPVGGYNEQFF. Variable domain in full (rest from reference TRBV5-4 and TRBJ2-1): ETGVTQSPTHLIKTRGQQVTLRCSSQSGHNTVSWYQQALGQGPQFIFQYYREEENGRGNFPPRFSGLQFPNYSSELNVNALELDDSALYLCASRPVGGYNEQFFGPGTRLTVL.

In this sample, this clonotype turned up a few times. This chain uses TRBV6-2 or TRBV6-3 with TRBJ2-7; D perhaps matches TRBD1 (5 bases). V was trimmed by 2 bases and J by 2 bases, leaving 10 bases between them. This CDR3 comprises 14 residues. Germline V gene data show CDR1 as MNHEY and CDR2 as SVGEGT. CDR3: CASSYPPGTYEQYF. The CDR3 DNA reads as TGTGCCAGCAGTTACCCTCCAGGGACCTACGAGCAGTACTTC.

V gene TRBV12-3 or TRBV12-4 combines with J gene TRBJ2-1; 10 bases agree with TRBD2. This CDR3 has 15 amino acids. V lost 3 bases and J lost 6; bases outside the gene matches: 5. The CDR3 DNA reads TGTGCCAGCAGTTTGGGGCTAGCGGGAGTCAATGAGCAGTTCTTC. As protein: CASSLGLAGVNEQFF.

With respect to this clonotype: The junction departs from germline at one end; a sequencing error may be responsible. The rearrangement uses TRBV13 and TRBJ2-5; 13 positions match TRBD2. Germline loops: CDR1 PRHDT, CDR2 FYEKMQ (reference sequence). The CDR3 is 16 amino acids. This CDR3 reads CASIRGLAGAQKTQYF. The CDR3 coding sequence is TGTGCCAGCATCCGAGGACTAGCGGGGGCCCAAAAGACCCAGTACTTC.

This clonotype was counted many times. This rearrangement joins TRBV20-1 to TRBJ1-1; D is possibly TRBD1 (5 bases). The CDR3 has 13 residues. V lost 0 bases and J lost 12, with 17 bases in between. CDR1 and CDR2 (germline): DFQATT, SNEGSKA (reference sequence). As DNA, the CDR3 is TGCAGTGCTAGAGATCAAGGGGTAGAGGGATCTTTCTTT. It encodes CSARDQGVEGSFF.

This clonotype was counted many times. This sequence joins TRBV10-3 and TRBJ1-3; the match to TRBD1 covers 9 bases. The CDR3 sequence is 14 residues long. The germline V gene encodes CDR1 ENHRY and CDR2 SYGVKD. V lost 8 bases, J lost 4 bases, and 6 bases stayed unmatched. In DNA, the CDR3 is TGTGCCATCCGCCAGGACAGGGGAGGAAACACCATATATTTT. Translated, it gives CAIRQDRGGNTIYF.

This clonotype was detected a few times. The chain links TRBV20-1 to TRBJ1-5; D remains ambiguous. Looked up from germline, CDR1 is DFQATT and CDR2 is SNEGSKA (reference sequence). Between the trimmed V and J ends, which lost 4 bases and 1 base, there was a span of 14 bases. The length of the CDR3 is 15 residues. CDR3 sequence reads: CSATRLVESNQPQHF. CDR3 DNA sequence: TGCAGTGCTACGCGGTTGGTGGAAAGCAATCAGCCCCAGCATTTT.

This clonotype has a count of ten or more. The V call is TRBV7-4, the J call TRBJ1-1; D gene uncertain. Germline values: CDR1 SGHVT, CDR2 SQSDAQ. The CDR3 runs to 12 residues. V was pared by 3 bases and J by 9 bases, with 11 bases between. CDR3 loop: CASSLKCYKAFF. In DNA, the CDR3 is TGTGCCAGCAGCTTGAAGTGTTATAAAGCTTTCTTT.

Many counts were recorded for this clonotype. This chain joins TRBV4-2 and TRBJ2-7; D is undetermined. The germline V and J ends were trimmed by 3 bases and 1 base, with 10 bases remaining between them. CDR1 and CDR2 (germline): LGHNA, YNFKEQ. The CDR3 runs to 14 residues. CDR3 DNA sequence: TGTGCCAGCAGCCACGCCCGCCCTTCCTACGAGCAGTACTTC. Protein: CASSHARPSYEQYF.

The chain couples TRBV7-2 to TRBJ1-3; D possibly corresponds to TRBD1 (6 bases). Germline assignment: CDR1 SGHTA and CDR2 FQGNSA. Trimming shortened V by 3 bases and J by 2 bases, and 14 bases separated the two germline ends. The CDR3 contains 16 residues. The CDR3 loop reads CASSFRLTGTGNTIYF. CDR3 bases: TGTGCCAGCAGCTTTAGGTTAACAGGGACTGGAAACACCATATATTTT.

The chain has TRBV30 and TRBJ2-3, with D maybe TRBD1 (7 bases). The germline V and J ends were trimmed by 3 bases and 4 bases, with 20 bases remaining between them. In germline, CDR1 is GTSNPN, CDR2 SVGIG (reference sequence). The CDR3 extends over 16 amino acids. The chain's CDR3 is CAWSVGGGWEADTQYF. CDR3 nucleotide sequence: TGTGCCTGGAGCGTAGGAGGGGGCTGGGAGGCAGATACGCAGTATTTT.

This clonotype has more than one count but fewer than ten. J is TRBJ2-3 and V is TRBV4-2, with 7 positions matching TRBD1. Germline CDR1 and CDR2: LGHNA and YNFKEQ. V dropped 4 bases and J dropped 2; count of bases not matched to a gene: 6. This CDR3 spans 15 amino acids. The CDR3 coding sequence is TGTGCCAGCAGCCTCCTGGGACAGAACACAGATACGCAGTATTTT. Translating gives CASSLLGQNTDTQYF.

The chain joins TRBV9 to TRBJ2-5; 10 bases are shared with TRBD2. Looked up from germline, CDR1 is SGDLS and CDR2 is YYNGEE. V was pared by 4 bases and J by 1 base, with 4 bases of the junction left unmatched. CDR3 length: 15 amino acids. The CDR3 coding sequence is TGTGCCAGCAGCATTTTAGCGGGGGGCCAAGAGACCCAGTACTTC. This translates into CASSILAGGQETQYF.

This clonotype has only a few counts. The chain joins TRBV6-1 to TRBJ1-2, with D maybe TRBD1 (6 bases). The CDR3 spans 14 residues. The germline V and J ends were trimmed by 7 bases and 1 base, with 13 bases remaining between them. Germline CDR1 reads MNHNS; CDR2 reads SASEGT. The CDR3 region has the DNA TGTGCCAGCACCCAGGACAGATATAACTATGGCTACACCTTC. Translated, it gives CASTQDRYNYGYTF.

In its sample, this clonotype was seen once. This may be a read error, as it is one base from a much larger clone. The gene calls are TRBV29-1 and TRBJ2-3, with D maybe TRBD2 (5 bases). The CDR3 totals 11 residues. The germline V gene encodes CDR1 SQVTM and CDR2 ANQGSEA. V shed 5 bases and J shed 2 bases, with 5 bases lying between them. The CDR3 DNA is TGCAGCGTTCGGGACACAGATACGCAGTATTTT. Protein: CSVRDTDTQYF.

The chain uses TRBV7-2 and TRBJ1-2, with TRBD1 identical over 9 bases. The V gene end was trimmed by 3 bases and the J gene end by 10 bases; junction bases not matched to a gene: 9. The CDR3 totals 14 residues. CDR1 SGHTA and CDR2 FQGNSA come from the germline V gene. The CDR3 DNA follows: TGTGCCAGCAGCTTGGGACAGGGAATTTCAGCCTACACCTTC. Its translation is CASSLGQGISAYTF.